Listed below are T cell receptor beta chains from one sample, sequenced in a study of T cells in Graves' hyperthyroidism and ophthalmopathy. TCRdb re-derived calls from the multiplex PCR reads in MiXCR, one entry per CDR3 protein. This sample has 700,000 to 950,000 distinct CDR3 sequences, with approximately 40% found just once. Sequenced: blood. Receptors were obtained from a woman between 35 and 50 years old with Graves' hyperthyroidism. Both conserved end residues are trimmed from each CDR3.

j_gene	v_gene	CDR3aa
TRBJ2-5	TRBV20-1	SARDWGPGETQY
TRBJ1-4	TRBV12-3/TRBV12-4	ASSLPGQGGKLF
TRBJ1-2	TRBV9	ASSLGPGTGYGYT
TRBJ2-2	TRBV4-3	ASSQEPQNTGELF
TRBJ2-7	TRBV12-3/TRBV12-4	ASSSTGAEQY
TRBJ2-7	TRBV2	ATGQGDYEQY
TRBJ2-6	TRBV24-1	ATRDRGSGANVLT
TRBJ1-1	TRBV12-3/TRBV12-4	ASLGISDTEAF
TRBJ1-1	TRBV6-5	ASIPRGNTEAF
TRBJ2-5	TRBV20-1	SASGGAGTQY
TRBJ2-5	TRBV29-1	SARDLRYQETQY
TRBJ2-7	TRBV12-3/TRBV12-4	ASSLSPSPYGQVGSEQY
TRBJ1-3	TRBV12-3/TRBV12-4	ASSFYGNTIY
TRBJ2-2	TRBV10-3	AISDLRQGDTGELF
TRBJ2-7	TRBV11-2	ASSLGATSSAYEQY
TRBJ2-2	TRBV29-1	SFRLENTGELF
TRBJ2-7	TRBV6-6	ASSPIPTAGIYEQY
TRBJ2-2	TRBV7-9	ASSPGRDDGELF
TRBJ2-5	TRBV9	ASGGLMGDETQY
TRBJ2-7	TRBV24-1	ATSAGQSYEQY
TRBJ2-7	TRBV27	ASRTAGEYEQY
TRBJ1-6	TRBV20-1	RTGTGGSPLH
TRBJ1-6	TRBV7-9	ASSFEGANPPLH
TRBJ2-7	TRBV10-3	AISQKGGETSYEQY
TRBJ1-1	TRBV6-6	ASSYSDTGYAEAF
TRBJ2-2	TRBV5-1	ASSLSGSGTGELF
TRBJ2-7	TRBV28	ASRSTVPYEQY
TRBJ1-2	TRBV12-3/TRBV12-4	ASTPARVVDYGYT
TRBJ2-7	TRBV19	ASSMAGAYEQY
TRBJ1-1	TRBV12-3/TRBV12-4	ASTDGTENTEAF
TRBJ2-2	TRBV4-3	ASSVQQGPGELF
TRBJ1-6	TRBV7-2	ASSQQGQANSPLH
TRBJ2-7	TRBV29-1	SVGDFSYEQY
TRBJ2-7	TRBV7-9	ASSPGLAGEQY
TRBJ1-1	TRBV2	ASTHGQHYTEAF